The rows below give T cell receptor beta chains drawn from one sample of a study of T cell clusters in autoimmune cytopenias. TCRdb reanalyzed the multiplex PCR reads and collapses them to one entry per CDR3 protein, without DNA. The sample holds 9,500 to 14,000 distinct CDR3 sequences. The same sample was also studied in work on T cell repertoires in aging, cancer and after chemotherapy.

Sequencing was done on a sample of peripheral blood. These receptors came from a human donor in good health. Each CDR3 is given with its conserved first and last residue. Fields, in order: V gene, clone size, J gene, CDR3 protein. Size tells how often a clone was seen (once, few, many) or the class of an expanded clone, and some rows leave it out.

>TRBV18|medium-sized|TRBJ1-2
CASSPDSYGYTF
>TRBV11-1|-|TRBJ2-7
CASSGTGYEQYF
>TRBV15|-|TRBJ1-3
CATSRGFGTGNTIYF
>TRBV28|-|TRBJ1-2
CASSSIGDSIYGYTF
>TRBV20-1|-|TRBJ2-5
CSARDWLVSETQYF
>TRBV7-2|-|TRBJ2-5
CASSRVSPGQETQYF
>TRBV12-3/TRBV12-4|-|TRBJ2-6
CASTSGTWMGPSGANVLTF
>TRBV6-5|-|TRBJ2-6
CASSSQLATGANVLTF
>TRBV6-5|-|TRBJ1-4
CASSYLSGTVNEKLFF
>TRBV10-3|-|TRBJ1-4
CAISRGRDEKLFF
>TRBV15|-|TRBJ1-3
CATSRFHNQATITGNTIYF
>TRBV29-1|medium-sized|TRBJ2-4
CSVKQRRGNIQYF